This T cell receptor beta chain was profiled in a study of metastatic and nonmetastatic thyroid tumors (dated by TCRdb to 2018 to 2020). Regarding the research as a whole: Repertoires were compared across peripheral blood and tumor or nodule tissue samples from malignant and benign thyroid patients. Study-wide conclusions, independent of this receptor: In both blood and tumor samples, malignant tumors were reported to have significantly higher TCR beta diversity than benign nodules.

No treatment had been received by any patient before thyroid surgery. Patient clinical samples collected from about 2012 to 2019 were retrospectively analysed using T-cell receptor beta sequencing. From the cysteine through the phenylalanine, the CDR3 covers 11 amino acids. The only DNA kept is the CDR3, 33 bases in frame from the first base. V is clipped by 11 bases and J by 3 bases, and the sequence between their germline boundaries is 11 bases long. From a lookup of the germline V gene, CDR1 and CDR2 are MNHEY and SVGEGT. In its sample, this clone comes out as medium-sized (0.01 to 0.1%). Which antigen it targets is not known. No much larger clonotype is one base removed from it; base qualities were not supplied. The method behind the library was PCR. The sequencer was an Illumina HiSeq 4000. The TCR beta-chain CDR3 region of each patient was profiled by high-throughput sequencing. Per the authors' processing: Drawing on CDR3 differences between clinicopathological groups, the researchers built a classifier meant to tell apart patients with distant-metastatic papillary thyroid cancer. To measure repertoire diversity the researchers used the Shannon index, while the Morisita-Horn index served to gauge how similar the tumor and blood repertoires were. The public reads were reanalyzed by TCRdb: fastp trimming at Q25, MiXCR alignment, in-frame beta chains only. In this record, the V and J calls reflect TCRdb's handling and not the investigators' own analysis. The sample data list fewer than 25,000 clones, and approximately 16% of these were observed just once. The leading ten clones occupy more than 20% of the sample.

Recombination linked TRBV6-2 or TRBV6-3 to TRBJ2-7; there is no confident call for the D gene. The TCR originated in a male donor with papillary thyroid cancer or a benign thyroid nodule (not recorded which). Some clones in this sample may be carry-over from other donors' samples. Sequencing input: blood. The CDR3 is CAAGWNYEQYF. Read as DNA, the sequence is TGTGCCGCAGGCTGGAACTACGAGCAGTACTTC.